These T cell receptor beta chains were read from a single sample in a study of cytomegalovirus exposure and HLA in healthy donors. TCRdb's copy holds only in-frame clones and misses some; the assay was immunoSEQ multiplex PCR. The sample yields around 170,000 clones, more than 60% seen once. The material sequenced was PBMCs. These receptor sequences come from a man aged 18 to 29 in good health and CMV-seronegative. Each CDR3 is given with its conserved first and last residue. Fields, in order: J gene, D gene, clone size, V gene, CDR3 DNA, CDR3 protein. A D gene is named only where the DNA matches it firmly. Clone size is shown for a subset of rows, as once, few, many or a class of expanded clone.

J: TRBJ1-2
D: TRBD1
size: few
V: TRBV19
DNA: TGTGCCAGTAGTCAGGGGGTTAACTATGGCTACACCTTC
CDR3: CASSQGVNYGYTF

J: TRBJ2-1
D: TRBD2
size: few
V: TRBV9
DNA: TGTGCCAGCAGCGTAGATGCGGGAGTACGCGGCGAGCAGTTCTTC
CDR3: CASSVDAGVRGEQFF

J: TRBJ2-5
D: TRBD2
size: NA
V: TRBV4-1
DNA: TGCGCCAGCAGCCATGGGACTAGCGGGGGCCAAGAGACCCAGTACTTC
CDR3: CASSHGTSGGQETQYF

J: TRBJ2-7
D: TRBD2
size: NA
V: TRBV27
DNA: TGTGCCAGCAGTCTAACCTGGACTAGCTCCTACGAGCAGTACTTC
CDR3: CASSLTWTSSYEQYF

J: TRBJ2-7
D: NA
size: once
V: TRBV2
DNA: TGTGCCAGCAGCCGGGTCCTCTCCTACGAGCAGTACTTC
CDR3: CASSRVLSYEQYF

J: TRBJ2-1
D: NA
size: NA
V: TRBV9
DNA: TGTGCCAGCAGCCGCCGACTAGGGCCCAATGAGCAGTTCTTC
CDR3: CASSRRLGPNEQFF

J: TRBJ2-3
D: NA
size: NA
V: TRBV29-1
DNA: TGCAGCGTTGAGATTTACAATACGCAGTATTTT
CDR3: CSVEIYNTQYF

J: TRBJ1-1
D: NA
size: few
V: TRBV6-5
DNA: TGTGCCAGCAGTTTACAAGAGAACACTGAAGCTTTCTTT
CDR3: CASSLQENTEAFF

J: TRBJ1-1
D: NA
size: few
V: TRBV9
DNA: TGTGCCAGCAGCGGTAGGGGTCTTGAAGCTTTCTTT
CDR3: CASSGRGLEAFF

J: TRBJ1-1
D: TRBD1
size: NA
V: TRBV19
DNA: TGTGCCAGTAGCTGGGACAGCCAAACTGAAGCTTTCTTT
CDR3: CASSWDSQTEAFF

J: TRBJ2-1
D: NA
size: NA
V: TRBV6-1
DNA: TGTGCCAGCAGTGAGTTAACTAGGTGTGAGCAGTTCTTC
CDR3: CASSELTRCEQFF

J: TRBJ1-1
D: NA
size: few
V: TRBV4-3
DNA: TGCGCCAGCAGCCCGGGGGGGGCCTCAGGCACTGAAGCTTTCTTT
CDR3: CASSPGGASGTEAFF

J: TRBJ1-1
D: TRBD1
size: NA
V: TRBV7-6
DNA: TGTGCCAGCAGCTTAGGCGGGACAGGGGCAGAAGCTTTCTTT
CDR3: CASSLGGTGAEAFF

J: TRBJ2-2
D: TRBD2
size: NA
V: TRBV5-5
DNA: TGTGCCAGCAGTTCCCGAACTAGCGCCGGGGAGCTGTTTTTT
CDR3: CASSSRTSAGELFF

J: TRBJ1-1
D: TRBD1
size: NA
V: TRBV6-5
DNA: TGTGCCAGCAGTTGGTGCCGACAGGGCTGCACTGAAGCTTTCTTT
CDR3: CASSWCRQGCTEAFF

J: TRBJ1-1
D: TRBD1
size: NA
V: TRBV30
DNA: TGTGCCTGGAGTGTATCCGACAGGGCTAGCACTGAAGCTTTCTTT
CDR3: CAWSVSDRASTEAFF

J: TRBJ2-1
D: NA
size: NA
V: TRBV5-1
DNA: TGCGCCAGCAGCTTGGAAATTGGGGGGAGCTCCTACAATGAGCAGTTCTTC
CDR3: CASSLEIGGSSYNEQFF

J: TRBJ2-7
D: TRBD1
size: NA
V: TRBV7-8
DNA: TGTGCCAGCAGCTTCGGGACAGGGCCCACCTACGAGCAGTACTTC
CDR3: CASSFGTGPTYEQYF

J: TRBJ2-1
D: TRBD2
size: NA
V: TRBV7-9
DNA: TGTGCCAGCAGCCCGGGACTAGCGGGGGATGAGCAGTTCTTC
CDR3: CASSPGLAGDEQFF

J: TRBJ1-6
D: NA
size: NA
V: TRBV5-1
DNA: TGCGCCAGCAGCCGTACGGACTCGTCCTATAATTCACCCCTCCACTTT
CDR3: CASSRTDSSYNSPLHF

J: TRBJ2-1
D: TRBD2
size: NA
V: TRBV19
DNA: TGTGCCAGTAGTATGTTGCGGGAGACCTACAATGAGCAGTTCTTC
CDR3: CASSMLRETYNEQFF

J: TRBJ2-6
D: NA
size: NA
V: TRBV5-1
DNA: TGCGCCAGCAGCGCAGGAGGGACGACCTCTGGGGCCAACGTCCTGACTTTC
CDR3: CASSAGGTTSGANVLTF

J: TRBJ2-3
D: NA
size: NA
V: TRBV19
DNA: TGTGCCAGTAGTATGGTGGTGGTAGCTCCAGATACGCAGTATTTT
CDR3: CASSMVVVAPDTQYF

J: TRBJ1-2
D: TRBD1
size: once
V: TRBV19
DNA: TGTGCCAGTAGTATAGGAGGGGGCAGCTACACCTTC
CDR3: CASSIGGGSYTF

J: TRBJ1-2
D: NA
size: NA
V: TRBV6-1
DNA: TGTGCCAGCAGTGACTCAGGATATGGCTACACCTTC
CDR3: CASSDSGYGYTF

J: TRBJ1-1
D: TRBD1
size: NA
V: TRBV28
DNA: TGTGCCAGCAGTTGGACAGGGAGAAGAGCTGAAGCTTTCTTT
CDR3: CASSWTGRRAEAFF

J: TRBJ2-5
D: TRBD2
size: NA
V: TRBV10-3
DNA: TGTGCCATCAGTTTACTAGCGGGAGGAGGGCAAGAGACCCAGTACTTC
CDR3: CAISLLAGGGQETQYF

J: TRBJ2-2
D: TRBD2
size: NA
V: TRBV7-8
DNA: TGTGCCAGCAGCTTAGTAGTCGGCGGGAGGGCCACCGGGGAGCTGTTTTTT
CDR3: CASSLVVGGRATGELFF

J: TRBJ2-7
D: NA
size: NA
V: TRBV4-3
DNA: TGCGCCAGCAGCCAAGAACGGGCGACTAGAAGCTCCTACGAGCAGTACTTC
CDR3: CASSQERATRSSYEQYF

J: TRBJ2-7
D: TRBD2
size: NA
V: TRBV11-2
DNA: TGTGCCAGCAGCTTAGGGACTAGCGGGGGGCACGAGCAGTACTTC
CDR3: CASSLGTSGGHEQYF

J: TRBJ1-2
D: NA
size: NA
V: TRBV4-1
DNA: TGCGCCAGCAGCCAAGAGGGGCGTTCCGGGAGTAACTATGGCTACACCTTC
CDR3: CASSQEGRSGSNYGYTF

J: TRBJ2-5
D: TRBD1
size: once
V: TRBV2
DNA: TGTGCCAGCAGGGACTACAGGGGGCAAGAGACCCAGTACTTC
CDR3: CASRDYRGQETQYF

J: TRBJ1-6
D: NA
size: NA
V: TRBV9
DNA: TGTGCCAGCAGCGTAAAACAGGTCGGCTCACCCCTCCACTTT
CDR3: CASSVKQVGSPLHF

J: TRBJ2-3
D: TRBD1
size: NA
V: TRBV7-9
DNA: TGTGCCAGCAGCTTAACCGAGACAGGGGCCCCATTGGCAGATACGCAGTATTTT
CDR3: CASSLTETGAPLADTQYF

J: TRBJ1-1
D: NA
size: NA
V: TRBV10-3
DNA: TGTGCCATCAGCGCGATTTCGAACACTGAAGCTTTCTTT
CDR3: CAISAISNTEAFF

J: TRBJ2-5
D: NA
size: NA
V: TRBV14
DNA: TGTGCCAGCAGCCAAGATAGGGCGACTACCCAAGAGACCCAGTACTTC
CDR3: CASSQDRATTQETQYF

J: TRBJ2-1
D: NA
size: NA
V: TRBV7-2
DNA: TGTGCCAGCAGCTTAATCAGGGGCAATGAGCAGTTCTTC
CDR3: CASSLIRGNEQFF

J: TRBJ2-3
D: NA
size: NA
V: TRBV6-5
DNA: TGTGCCAGCAGTTACTCAACTACCACAGATACGCAGTATTTT
CDR3: CASSYSTTTDTQYF

J: TRBJ1-1
D: NA
size: NA
V: TRBV5-1
DNA: TGCGCCAGCAGCTTGGTTGGAGGGCTTGAAGCTTTCTTT
CDR3: CASSLVGGLEAFF

J: TRBJ2-1
D: TRBD2
size: NA
V: TRBV6-1
DNA: TGTGCCAGCAGTGGAGCGGGAGGACTTCGCAATGAGCAGTTCTTC
CDR3: CASSGAGGLRNEQFF

J: TRBJ1-2
D: TRBD1
size: NA
V: TRBV13
DNA: TGTGCCAGCAGCTCCTGGACAGGGTTGGGCTATGGCTACACCTTC
CDR3: CASSSWTGLGYGYTF

J: TRBJ2-5
D: TRBD1
size: NA
V: TRBV5-8
DNA: TGTGCCAGCAGCAGGGACAGGGGGAATTATGAGCAGTACTTC
CDR3: CASSRDRGNYEQYF

J: TRBJ2-7
D: NA
size: once
V: TRBV13
DNA: TGTGCCAGCAGCTTGACTACAGGGCCCCGCCACGCGCAGTACTTC
CDR3: CASSLTTGPRHAQYF

J: TRBJ2-1
D: NA
size: NA
V: TRBV5-4
DNA: TGTGCCAGCAGCTTGGGTTTATACAATGAGCAGTTCTTC
CDR3: CASSLGLYNEQFF

J: TRBJ1-1
D: NA
size: NA
V: TRBV30
DNA: TGTGCCTGGGGGAGGGGTTTTATGAACACTGAAGCTTTCTTT
CDR3: CAWGRGFMNTEAFF

J: TRBJ1-2
D: TRBD1
size: NA
V: TRBV4-2
DNA: TGTGCCAGCAGCCAGGACAGGTCGGGCCATGGCTACACCTTC
CDR3: CASSQDRSGHGYTF

J: TRBJ2-3
D: NA
size: once
V: TRBV19
DNA: TGTGCCAGTAGTTCAGCATACCCAGGTAGCACAGATACGCAGTATTTT
CDR3: CASSSAYPGSTDTQYF

J: TRBJ2-7
D: TRBD2
size: NA
V: TRBV7-2
DNA: TGTGCCAGCAGCTTAGGGCCAGGGACTAGCGGGAGGGCTACCGAGCAGTACTTC
CDR3: CASSLGPGTSGRATEQYF

J: TRBJ2-3
D: NA
size: NA
V: TRBV19
DNA: TGTGCCAGTAGTGCCCCAGCAGATACGCAGTATTTT
CDR3: CASSAPADTQYF

J: TRBJ2-3
D: TRBD2
size: few
V: TRBV11-3
DNA: TGTGCCAGCAGCCGGGGCGGGGCGGGAGGCACAGATACGCAGTATTTT
CDR3: CASSRGGAGGTDTQYF

J: TRBJ2-1
D: NA
size: once
V: TRBV7-9
DNA: TGTGCCAGCAGCTTAGGACAACCCTCCTACAATGAGCAGTTCTTC
CDR3: CASSLGQPSYNEQFF

J: TRBJ2-6
D: NA
size: few
V: TRBV19
DNA: TGTGCCAGTAGTACCAGGGTTCGCGGGGCCAACGTCCTGACTTTC
CDR3: CASSTRVRGANVLTF

J: TRBJ2-7
D: TRBD2
size: NA
V: TRBV7-3
DNA: TGTGCCAGCAGCCCCAGGACTAGTCTCTTCGCCGAGCAGTACTTC
CDR3: CASSPRTSLFAEQYF